This paragraph covers one T cell receptor (beta chain) sequence. The data derive from a study of cytomegalovirus exposure and HLA in healthy donors. CDR1 SGHVS and CDR2 FQNEAQ come from the germline V gene. CDR3 length: 15 residues. V was pared by 0 bases and J by 2 bases, with 11 bases between. PCR was performed using 60 Vbeta and 13 Jbeta primers. Method: immunoSEQ multiplex PCR; TCRdb's copy keeps in-frame clones and lacks some. The table includes approximately 110,000 clones, roughly 80% detected once. Source material: PBMCs. V gene TRBV7-8 combines with J gene TRBJ2-7; a weak D match, TRBD1 (6 bases). This clonotype was sampled from a female donor in good health and CMV-seropositive. The CDR3 coding sequence is TGTGCCAGCAGCTTAGCGCAGGGGATGACCTACGAGCAGTACTTC. The encoded protein is CASSLAQGMTYEQYF. Looking up the rest from reference TRBV7-8 and TRBJ2-7 gives the full variable domain: GAGVSQSPRYKVAKRGQDVALRCDPISGHVSLFWYQQALGQGPEFLTYFQNEAQLDKSGLPSDRFFAERPEGSVSTLKIQRTQQEDSAVYLCASSLAQGMTYEQYFGPGTRLTVT.